This T cell receptor (beta chain) was observed in a study of T-cell memory formation after mild COVID-19. This clonotype was detected only a few times. TCRdb fed the 5' RACE reads into MiXCR, producing one record per CDR3 protein. The table lists under 300,000 distinct CDR3 sequences, over 8.5% of them singletons. Germline-derived CDR1 and CDR2 are MNHEY and SVGAGI. Losses at the gene ends were 6 bases for V and 4 bases for J; bases not matched to a gene: 6. The CDR3 runs to 14 residues. The TCR sequence derives from a man younger than 30 who had mild COVID-19 (a few samples of this study predate the infection). Cell type and time point are not known. The sample was PBMCs or a T cell subset sorted from them (not recorded which). The V call is TRBV6-5, the J call TRBJ1-2; 9 nucleotides match TRBD1. The CDR3 sequence: CASRLGQGIYGYTF. The CDR3 DNA reads TGTGCCAGCAGACTGGGACAGGGTATCTATGGCTACACCTTC.